This note documents a single T cell receptor (beta chain) sequence. These data originate in a study of T-cell reconstitution after alpha-beta-depleted transplantation in children. CDR1 SQVTM and CDR2 ANQGSEA come from the germline V gene. CDR3 length: 16 residues. V trimming: 0 bases; J trimming: 4 bases; junction bases outside the gene matches: 8. TCRbeta library preparation incorporated unique molecular identifiers. TCRdb re-analysed the PCR reads in MiXCR, keeping a single row per CDR3 protein. The sample lists nearly 400,000 distinct CDR3 sequences, just over 20% occurring once. V gene TRBV29-1 combines with J gene TRBJ2-2; TRBD1 matches at 7 bases. This TCR came from a human donor who donated a stem cell graft to a child with acute myeloid leukemia. This sample comprised PBMCs from the stem cell graft donor, obtained from the stem cell graft. The CDR3 is CSVEDVRDSLTGELFF. The CDR3 DNA is TGCAGCGTTGAAGACGTTCGGGACAGCCTCACCGGGGAGCTGTTTTTT.